The 16 T cell receptor beta chains below come from one sample, sequenced in a study of shared clonotypes between healthy human individuals. This table comes from immunoSEQ multiplex PCR, and its TCRdb copy is limited to in-frame clones, with some not included. In the table there are around 1.5 million clones, nearly 99% of which are singletons. Specimen: naive CD4+ T cells sorted from blood. Described subset: CD45RA+ positively selected. The receptor source for this set is a man younger than 40 in good health.

This sequence joins TRBV7-9 and TRBJ2-6; possibly TRBD1 or TRBD2 for D (5 bases each). Germline CDR1 is SEHNR and CDR2 is FQNEAQ (reference sequence). This CDR3 has 18 amino acids. Trimming pared 2 bases from V and 0 bases from J, leaving 14 bases between. CDR3 in amino acids: CASSLLAGTSSGANVLTF. CDR3 bases: TGTGCCAGCAGCTTATTAGCAGGGACCAGCTCTGGGGCCAACGTCCTGACTTTC.

J is TRBJ2-5 and V is TRBV5-4; TRBD2 matches at 12 bases. From germline, CDR1 is SGHNT and CDR2 YYREEE (reference sequence). The V and J ends lost 3 bases and 4 bases, in that order; junction bases with no gene match: 4. The length of the CDR3 is 15 residues. The CDR3 sequence: CASSWRLAGAETQYF. DNA of the CDR3: TGTGCCAGCAGCTGGAGACTAGCGGGGGCAGAGACCCAGTACTTC.

J is TRBJ2-7 and V is TRBV18; TRBD1 matches 7 bases. Germline trimming cut 4 bases from V and 2 bases from J; bases unmatched to any gene: 11. CDR3 length equals 16 residues. CDR1 and CDR2 (germline): KGHSH, LQKENI. In DNA form, the CDR3 reads TGTGCCAGCTCACAAGGACAGGCACAGACTCCCTACGAGCAGTACTTC. This sequence encodes CASSQGQAQTPYEQYF.

The chain uses TRBV9 and TRBJ2-2; D not certain. The V gene's germline CDR1 is SGDLS and CDR2 YYNGEE. V was pared by 0 bases and J by 4 bases, with 7 bases between. The CDR3 has 14 amino acids. CDR3 coding DNA: TGTGCCAGCAGCGTAGCTTTGGGCACCGGGGAGCTGTTTTTT. Translating gives CASSVALGTGELFF.

The V gene is TRBV10-2, the J gene TRBJ1-5, with 10 nucleotides matching TRBD1. The CDR3 consists of 16 residues. Trimming cost V 3 bases and J 3 bases; bases outside gene matches: 5. In germline, CDR1 is WSHSY, CDR2 SAAADI. DNA of the CDR3: TGCGCCAGCAGTGAACGGGACAGGGGCCCCAATCAGCCCCAGCATTTT. This encodes CASSERDRGPNQPQHF.

The genes are TRBV28 and TRBJ2-3, with D tentatively TRBD2 (6 bases). The CDR3 is 12 amino acids. V was shortened by 3 bases and J by 9 bases, with 10 bases between the two germline ends. Per the germline V gene, CDR1 is MDHEN and CDR2 is SYDVKM. Here the CDR3 DNA reads TGTGCCAGCAGTTTGCTGGCGGGGACGCAGTATTTT. It specifies CASSLLAGTQYF. The whole variable domain, remainder taken from reference TRBV28 and TRBJ2-3, is DVKVTQSSRYLVKRTGEKVFLECVQDMDHENMFWYRQDPGLGLRLIYFSYDVKMKEKGDIPEGYSVSREKKERFSLILESASTNQTSMYLCASSLLAGTQYFGPGTRLTVL.

V and J are TRBV9 and TRBJ1-2, with D possibly being TRBD1 (5 bases). The CDR3 runs 13 residues. Germline V gives CDR1 SGDLS, CDR2 YYNGEE. Trimming took 0 bases from V and 6 from J, leaving 9 bases between them. The CDR3 nucleotides are TGTGCCAGCAGCGTAGAGGGGTGGGATGGCTACACCTTC. Translating gives CASSVEGWDGYTF. Looking up the rest from reference TRBV9 and TRBJ1-2 gives the full variable domain: DSGVTQTPKHLITATGQRVTLRCSPRSGDLSVYWYQQSLDQGLQFLIQYYNGEERAKGNILERFSAQQFPDLHSELNLSSLELGDSALYFCASSVEGWDGYTFGSGTRLTVV.

The rearrangement uses TRBV9 and TRBJ1-1, with D possibly being TRBD1 (5 bases). The CDR3 loop spans 14 amino acids. CDR1 and CDR2 (germline): SGDLS, YYNGEE. The V gene lost 3 bases and the J gene lost 2 bases, with 11 bases spanning the gap. CDR3 region: CASSAKTVNTEAFF. CDR3 nucleotide sequence: TGTGCCAGCAGCGCTAAGACAGTTAACACTGAAGCTTTCTTT.

The rearrangement joins TRBV28 to TRBJ2-1; possibly TRBD1 for D (6 bases). V gave up 3 bases and J gave up 2 bases, with 14 bases separating them. This CDR3 comprises 16 residues. Germline lookup yields CDR1 MDHEN and CDR2 SYDVKM. The CDR3: CASSLSRGLAYNEQFF. The CDR3 coding sequence is TGTGCCAGCAGTTTGTCCAGGGGCCTTGCCTACAATGAGCAGTTCTTC.

The CDR3 DNA follows: TGTGCCAGCAGTTTACAGCGGATCTACGAGCAGTACTTC. It codes for CASSLQRIYEQYF. This chain joins TRBV6-1 and TRBJ2-7; D may be TRBD2 (5 bases). The CDR3 is 13 amino acids. Germline CDR1 MNHNS, CDR2 SASEGT. The V end lost 5 bases, the J end lost 3 bases, and 11 bases lay between the germline ends.

This sequence joins TRBV7-8 and TRBJ2-1; 8 positions agree with TRBD2. The CDR3 length is 15 residues. Unmatched junction bases numbered 1, after V lost 1 base and J lost 2 bases. Germline V gives CDR1 SGHVS, CDR2 FQNEAQ. The CDR3 sequence: CASSLVAGTYNEQFF. CDR3 DNA sequence: TGTGCCAGCAGCTTAGTAGCGGGAACCTACAATGAGCAGTTCTTC.

V is TRBV5-1 and J is TRBJ2-5; perhaps TRBD2 as D (6 bases). The V gene's germline CDR1 is SGHRS and CDR2 YFSETQ. The CDR3 has 15 residues. With 5 bases removed from V and 3 bases from J, the gap between germline ends came to 17 bases. CDR3 DNA sequence: TGCGCCAGCAGTCTGTACCAGGGAGGTGAAGAGACCCAGTACTTC. Its protein product is CASSLYQGGEETQYF.

The chain combines TRBV14 with TRBJ2-7, with 9 nucleotides matching TRBD2. The trim removed 0 bases at V and 7 bases at J, leaving 13 bases unmatched. Germline assignment: CDR1 SGHDN and CDR2 FVKESK. The CDR3 has 17 residues. The CDR3 is CASSQEVFGTSPREQYF. DNA for the CDR3: TGTGCCAGCAGCCAAGAGGTCTTTGGGACTAGCCCGAGGGAGCAGTACTTC. Full variable domain (outside the CDR3, taken from reference TRBV14 and TRBJ2-7): EAGVTQFPSHSVIEKGQTVTLRCDPISGHDNLYWYRRVMGKEIKFLLHFVKESKQDESGMPNNRFLAERTGGTYSTLKVQPAELEDSGVYFCASSQEVFGTSPREQYFGPGTRLTVT.

The J gene is TRBJ1-1, the V gene TRBV18; D is unclear. The CDR3 has 17 residues. Germline values: CDR1 KGHSH, CDR2 LQKENI. Trimming removed 0 bases at V and 4 bases at J, with 18 bases between. CDR3 sequence (DNA): TGTGCCAGCTCACCACCCACAAATCAGAACTCTCCCACTGAAGCTTTCTTT. Protein product: CASSPPTNQNSPTEAFF.

The J gene is TRBJ2-2, the V gene TRBV9, with a weak D call TRBD2 (5 bases). In germline, CDR1 is SGDLS, CDR2 YYNGEE. V shed 0 bases and J shed 6 bases, with 15 bases lying between them. The CDR3 runs to 16 residues. CDR3 region: CASSVEGVIRAGELFF. In nucleotides, the CDR3 is TGTGCCAGCAGCGTAGAGGGAGTTATTAGGGCCGGGGAGCTGTTTTTT. Drawing the rest from reference TRBV9 and TRBJ2-2, the complete variable domain is DSGVTQTPKHLITATGQRVTLRCSPRSGDLSVYWYQQSLDQGLQFLIQYYNGEERAKGNILERFSAQQFPDLHSELNLSSLELGDSALYFCASSVEGVIRAGELFFGEGSRLTVL.

This clone was seen a single time. This chain joins TRBV5-1 and TRBJ2-7; D is possibly TRBD2 (5 bases). Germline CDR1 is SGHRS and CDR2 is YFSETQ. This CDR3 contains 18 residues. The V gene lost 5 bases and the J gene lost 0 bases, with 24 bases spanning the gap. The chain's CDR3 is CASRGSKVSTNSSYEQYF. The CDR3 region has the DNA TGCGCCAGCAGGGGGAGTAAGGTTAGCACAAACTCCTCCTACGAGCAGTACTTC.